Reported below is one TCR beta chain. The entry originates in a study of Ad26.COV2.S vaccination and SARS-CoV-2 variants. Treatment meaning: roughly 20 received Ad26.COV2.S at low or high dose, single or two shots; five or six received placebo; per-sample allocation not given. Sampling was done on day 63 after the first vaccine or placebo injection. A Boston donor was an adult aged 18-55 years. Repertoires were generated with immunoSEQ multiplex PCR, while TCRdb's copy carries only in-frame clones and drops some. The data contain hundreds of thousands of clones, approximately 86% of them singletons. The receptor was derived from a person between 18 and 65 years old who received the Ad26.COV2.S COVID-19 vaccine or a placebo. Sequencing was performed on peripheral blood, taken in a trial of Ad26.COV2.S vaccine versus placebo.

CDR3 in amino acids: CASSHPGAAGNTIYF. CDR3 DNA sequence: TGTGCCAGCAGCCACCCGGGTGCGGCTGGAAACACCATATATTTT. This chain connects TRBV27 to TRBJ1-3; D not certain. From germline, CDR1 is MNHEY and CDR2 SMNVEV (reference sequence). This CDR3 has 15 residues. The V end lost 6 bases, the J end lost 2 bases, and 14 bases lay between the germline ends.